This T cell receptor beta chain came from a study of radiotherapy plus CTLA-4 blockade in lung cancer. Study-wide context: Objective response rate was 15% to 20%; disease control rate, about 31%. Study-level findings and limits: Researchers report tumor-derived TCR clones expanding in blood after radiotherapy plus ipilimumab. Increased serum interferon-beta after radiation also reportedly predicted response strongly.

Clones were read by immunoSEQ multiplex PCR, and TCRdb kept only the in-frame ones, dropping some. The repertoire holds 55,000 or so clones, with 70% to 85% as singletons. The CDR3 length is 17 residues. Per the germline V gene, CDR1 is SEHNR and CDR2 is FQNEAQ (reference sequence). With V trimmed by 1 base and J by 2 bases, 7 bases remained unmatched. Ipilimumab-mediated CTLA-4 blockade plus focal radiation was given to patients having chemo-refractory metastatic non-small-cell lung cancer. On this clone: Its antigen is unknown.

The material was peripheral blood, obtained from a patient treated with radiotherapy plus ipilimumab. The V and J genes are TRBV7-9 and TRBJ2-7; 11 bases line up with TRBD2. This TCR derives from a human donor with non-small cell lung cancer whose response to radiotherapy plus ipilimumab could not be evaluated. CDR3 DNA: TGTGCCAGCAGCTTAGGGTTAGCGGGGGGGCCGGCCTACGAGCAGTACTTC. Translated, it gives CASSLGLAGGPAYEQYF.